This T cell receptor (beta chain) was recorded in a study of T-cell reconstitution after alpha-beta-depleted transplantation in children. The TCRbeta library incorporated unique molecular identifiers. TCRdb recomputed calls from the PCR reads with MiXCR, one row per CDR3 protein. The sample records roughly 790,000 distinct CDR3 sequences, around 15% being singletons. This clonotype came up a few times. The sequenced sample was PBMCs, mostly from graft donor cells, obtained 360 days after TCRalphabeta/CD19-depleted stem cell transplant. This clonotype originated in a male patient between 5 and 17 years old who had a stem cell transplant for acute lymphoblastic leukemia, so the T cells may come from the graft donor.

The CDR3 region is CASSLETGRINEQFF. In nucleotides, the CDR3 is TGTGCCAGCAGTTTAGAGACAGGGAGAATCAATGAGCAGTTCTTC. This sequence joins TRBV27 and TRBJ2-1; 7 bases agree with TRBD1. This CDR3 is 15 amino acids long. The junction had 7 bases not matched to a gene; V was cut back by 2 bases and J by 6 bases. The germline V gene has CDR1 MNHEY and CDR2 SMNVEV (reference sequence).